The present entry profiles one TCR beta chain with its context. The antigen is unknown. This record comes from a study of shared clonotypes between healthy human individuals. Study-wide results and limits: Researchers found naive subsets generally carried larger estimated richness than memory subsets. Relative to clonotypes present in all four donors, those not shared had lower generation probabilities.

The authors ran the assay at deep level. Under the authors' procedure: Junction-only immunoSEQ data arrived without quality scores, meaning filtering differed. Libraries were prepared by immunoSEQ multiplex PCR; TCRdb keeps only in-frame clonotypes and omits some of them. V, J and clone size are those of that table, while D and trimming were read from the DNA. The repertoire holds 2,500,000 or so clones, with approximately 93% as singletons. The CDR3 is 17 amino acids. Germline V gene sequence: CDR1 ENHRY, CDR2 SYGVKD. V was shortened by 0 bases and J by 2 bases, with 13 bases between the two germline ends.

This clonotype originated in a man between 18 and 29 years old in good health. Some clones in this sample may be carry-over from other donors' samples. The sequencing sample was made of naive CD4+ T cells from PBMCs. Subset noted: CD45RA+ positively selected. The chain employs TRBV10-3 and TRBJ2-2; maybe TRBD1 (5 bases). CDR3 protein: CAISESMGLSNTGELFF. In nucleotides, the CDR3 is TGTGCCATCAGTGAGTCTATGGGGCTGTCCAACACCGGGGAGCTGTTTTTT.